Following are 27 T cell receptor beta chains from one sample sequenced in a study of CD8 T cells in Susac syndrome. The authors reverse transcribed about 0.45 to 1 ug RNA with random hexamers. MiXCR, applied by TCRdb to the immunoSEQ multiplex PCR reads, yields one record per CDR3 protein. This sample has 100,000 or so distinct CDR3 sequences; around 90% occur once, and the top ten carry approximately 0.12%. Sequences were obtained from CD8+ T cells from PBMCs. All receptors derive from a human donor in good health.

The CDR3: CASRNLVVSYEQYF. CDR3 sequence (DNA): TGTGCCAGCAGGAACCTAGTGGTCTCCTACGAGCAGTACTTC. The V gene is TRBV6-2 or TRBV6-3, the J gene TRBJ2-7; D not certain. Looked up from germline, CDR1 is MNHEY and CDR2 is SVGEGT. The CDR3 covers 14 residues. The V and J ends lost 6 bases and 0 bases respectively, with 12 bases between them.

The chain couples TRBV5-1 to TRBJ1-1, with 7 positions matching TRBD1. The J segment lost 0 bases and the V segment lost 3 bases, leaving 5 bases of the junction unmatched. CDR3 size: 15 residues. CDR1 is SGHRS and CDR2 is YFSETQ in the germline V gene. The CDR3 loop reads CASSSDRVVNTEAFF. The CDR3 coding sequence is TGCGCCAGCAGCTCCGACAGGGTGGTGAACACTGAAGCTTTCTTT.

This chain's CDR3 is CASSLAPGGVGNTIYF. CDR3 nucleotides: TGTGCCAGCAGCTTAGCCCCAGGAGGGGTTGGAAACACCATATATTTT. This chain connects TRBV7-2 to TRBJ1-3; TRBD1 might be the D (5 bases). CDR3 length: 16 residues. The ends were cut back, 0 bases at V and 3 bases at J, with 12 bases in the middle. The germline V gene encodes CDR1 SGHTA and CDR2 FQGNSA.

V and J are TRBV6-1 and TRBJ2-7; D gene unclear. The germline CDR1 and CDR2 sequences are MNHNS and SASEGT. The CDR3 sequence is 11 residues long. V dropped 1 base and J dropped 6 bases, with 4 bases sitting between them. This CDR3 reads CASSEVSEQYF. The DNA of the CDR3 is TGTGCCAGCAGTGAAGTGAGCGAGCAGTACTTC.

The chain links TRBV18 to TRBJ1-1, with D possibly TRBD1 on 6 matching bases. This CDR3 comprises 15 residues. CDR1 KGHSH and CDR2 LQKENI come from the germline V gene. V was clipped by 3 bases and J by 4 bases, with 15 bases between them. The CDR3 nucleotides are TGTGCCAGCTCACCGACCACGCAGGGGATCACTGAAGCTTTCTTT. Its translation: CASSPTTQGITEAFF.

The chain recombines TRBV7-2 with TRBJ1-5; TRBD1 is a possible D gene (5 bases). From germline, CDR1 is SGHTA and CDR2 FQGNSA. The V and J ends lost 0 bases and 6 bases respectively, with 12 bases between them. The length of the CDR3 is 15 residues. CDR3 protein: CASSLAGDFSQPQHF. The CDR3 DNA reads TGTGCCAGCAGCTTAGCAGGGGACTTCAGTCAGCCCCAGCATTTT.

The chain is built from TRBV5-1 and TRBJ2-6; TRBD1 is a possible D gene (6 bases). V was shortened by 6 bases and J by 0 bases, with 16 bases between the two germline ends. The CDR3 has 17 residues. The V gene's germline CDR1 is SGHRS and CDR2 YFSETQ. The CDR3 is CASTPQGTISGANVLTF. The CDR3 region has the DNA TGCGCCAGCACTCCACAGGGTACCATCTCTGGGGCCAACGTCCTGACTTTC.

The genes are TRBV7-8 and TRBJ2-7; TRBD2 agrees at 8 bases. The CDR3 length is 17 residues. V lost 5 bases, J lost 6 bases, and 18 bases stayed unmatched. CDR1 and CDR2 from the germline V gene are SGHVS and FQNEAQ. CDR3 region: CASSPGGERERPGEQYF. Here the CDR3 DNA reads TGTGCCAGCAGCCCCGGCGGGGAGCGGGAGAGACCAGGCGAGCAGTACTTC.

V gene TRBV3-1 combines with J gene TRBJ2-5; D is uncertain. Trimming took 4 bases from V and 5 from J, leaving 11 bases between them. Per germline, CDR1 LGHDT and CDR2 YNNKEL (reference sequence). The CDR3 extends over 13 amino acids. The chain's CDR3 is CASSPNPGETQYF. CDR3 sequence (DNA): TGTGCCAGCAGCCCGAATCCCGGGGAGACCCAGTACTTC.

CDR3 amino acids: CASSRSGGRTDTQYF. CDR3 DNA: TGTGCCAGCAGCCGAAGCGGGGGGCGCACAGATACGCAGTATTTT. The chain couples TRBV3-1 to TRBJ2-3; 9 bases are a match to TRBD2. The ends lost 4 bases at V and 1 base at J; junction bases unmatched: 3. The CDR3 is 15 amino acids. In germline, CDR1 is LGHDT, CDR2 YNNKEL (reference sequence).

This chain joins TRBV6-5 and TRBJ2-3; 12 bases match TRBD2. This CDR3 contains 15 residues. CDR1 is MNHEY, CDR2 SVGAGI, per germline. The J segment lost 6 bases and the V segment lost 6 bases, leaving 7 bases of the junction unmatched. CDR3 amino acids: CASSPLAGGQDTQYF. Written as DNA, the CDR3 is TGTGCCAGCAGCCCACTAGCGGGAGGTCAGGATACGCAGTATTTT.

This chain joins TRBV7-2 and TRBJ2-5; D remains ambiguous. V was cut by 5 bases and J by 3 bases, with 16 bases left in between. Germline V gene sequence: CDR1 SGHTA, CDR2 FQGNSA. The CDR3 spans 15 residues. The CDR3 here is CASSTSPGIEETQYF. DNA of the CDR3: TGTGCCAGCAGCACCTCCCCGGGTATCGAAGAGACCCAGTACTTC.

CDR3 sequence reads: CASSLRQQMNTEAFF. DNA of the CDR3: TGTGCCAGCAGCTTACGACAGCAGATGAACACTGAAGCTTTCTTT. The gene calls are TRBV7-2 and TRBJ1-1; tentatively, D is TRBD1 (5 bases). Trimming cost V 2 bases and J 0 bases, with 10 bases left between them. Germline V gives CDR1 SGHTA, CDR2 FQGNSA. The CDR3 sequence is 15 residues long.

The CDR3 region is CASSQLSLRYEQYF. The CDR3 nucleotides are TGTGCCAGCAGCCAGCTCTCGCTGCGCTACGAGCAGTACTTC. The V call is TRBV7-2, the J call TRBJ2-7; no definite D call. The CDR3 spans 14 residues. CDR1 and CDR2 from the germline V gene are SGHTA and FQGNSA. Trimming removed 5 bases at V and 3 bases at J, with 14 bases between.

The rearrangement links TRBV6-1 to TRBJ2-7; 9 nucleotides align to TRBD2. V lost 6 bases, J lost 6 bases, and 3 bases stayed unmatched. Germline lookup yields CDR1 MNHNS and CDR2 SASEGT. CDR3 length equals 12 residues. CDR3 residues: CASRREGLEQYF. As DNA, the CDR3 is TGTGCCAGCAGGCGGGAGGGCCTCGAGCAGTACTTC.

The genes are TRBV12-3 or TRBV12-4 and TRBJ1-1, with D unclear. V was shortened by 6 bases and J by 3 bases, with 8 bases between the two germline ends. CDR3 length equals 12 residues. For the CDR3, the DNA is TGTGCCAGCAGCGAAGACTACACTGAAGCTTTCTTT. Amino acids: CASSEDYTEAFF.

The chain uses TRBV20-1 and TRBJ1-6, with TRBD1 as a possible D gene (5 bases). There are 14 residues in the CDR3. CDR1 and CDR2 from the germline V gene are DFQATT and SNEGSKA (reference sequence). V was shortened by 6 bases and J by 7 bases, with 16 bases between the two germline ends. This CDR3 reads CSAGTGRMNSPLHF. CDR3 nucleotide sequence: TGCAGTGCCGGTACGGGGCGAATGAATTCACCCCTCCACTTT.

CDR3 region: CSAQTGQGAQPQHF. Here the CDR3 DNA reads TGCAGTGCTCAGACTGGACAGGGGGCTCAGCCCCAGCATTTT. The chain joins TRBV20-1 to TRBJ1-5; the match to TRBD1 covers 11 bases. Germline V gene data show CDR1 as DFQATT and CDR2 as SNEGSKA (reference sequence). The length of the CDR3 is 14 residues. J was trimmed by 6 bases and V by 5 bases; bases with no gene match: 6.

The rearrangement joins TRBV18 to TRBJ2-7; D is undetermined. This CDR3 comprises 15 residues. Germline V CDR1 and CDR2: KGHSH, LQKENI. V was pared by 1 base and J by 2 bases, with 12 bases between. CDR3 amino acids: CASSPRVTSAYEQYF. CDR3 DNA sequence: TGTGCCAGCTCACCACGGGTAACTTCGGCCTACGAGCAGTACTTC.

The rearrangement links TRBV12-5 to TRBJ2-5, with 8 bases aligning to TRBD2. The V segment lost 2 bases and the J segment 7 bases; nucleotides outside the gene matches: 9. The CDR3 loop spans 15 amino acids. Germline V gene data show CDR1 as LGHNT and CDR2 as FRNRAP. In DNA form, the CDR3 reads TGTGCTAGTGGTTTGTCCGGGAGGGGAGGTTTGACCCAGTACTTC. This translates into CASGLSGRGGLTQYF.

V and J are TRBV29-1 and TRBJ2-3; TRBD1 might be the D (6 bases). V was shortened by 6 bases and J by 2 bases, with 18 bases between the two germline ends. Germline V gives CDR1 SQVTM, CDR2 ANQGSEA. The CDR3 is 15 amino acids. This CDR3 reads CSVNPQGAHTDTQYF. The DNA of the CDR3 is TGCAGCGTCAATCCACAGGGAGCCCACACAGATACGCAGTATTTT.

Here the CDR3 reads CASSLLRDRAYGYTF. In DNA, the CDR3 is TGTGCCAGCAGCTTACTCCGGGACAGGGCCTATGGCTACACCTTC. This chain links TRBV7-2 with TRBJ1-2; TRBD1 agrees at 9 bases. V lost 2 bases and J lost 4; bases outside the gene matches: 5. Germline assignment: CDR1 SGHTA and CDR2 FQGNSA. CDR3 length equals 15 residues.

This rearrangement joins TRBV10-3 to TRBJ1-1; D is perhaps TRBD1 (6 bases). There are 11 residues in the CDR3. Germline values: CDR1 ENHRY, CDR2 SYGVKD. V shed 7 bases and J shed 4 bases, with 7 bases lying between them. The CDR3 DNA follows: TGTGCCATCACACAGGGCACTGAAGCTTTCTTT. It codes for CAITQGTEAFF.

The rearrangement joins TRBV3-1 to TRBJ1-5; D gene unclear. The germline V and J ends were trimmed by 4 bases and 4 bases, with 11 bases remaining between them. This CDR3 spans 14 amino acids. Germline CDR1 reads LGHDT; CDR2 reads YNNKEL (reference sequence). The CDR3 here is CASSPLGANQPQHF. The CDR3 DNA is TGTGCCAGCAGCCCTTTAGGTGCAAATCAGCCCCAGCATTTT.

The chain is built from TRBV7-2 and TRBJ2-1; 12 bases agree with TRBD2. The junction had 14 bases not matched to a gene; V was cut back by 2 bases and J by 9 bases. CDR1 and CDR2 (germline): SGHTA, FQGNSA. This CDR3 is 18 amino acids long. The CDR3 here is CASSLLKLTSGSAGEQFF. The CDR3 DNA is TGTGCCAGCAGCTTACTCAAGCTGACTAGCGGGAGTGCCGGTGAGCAGTTCTTC. Full variable domain (outside the CDR3, taken from reference TRBV7-2 and TRBJ2-1): GAGVSQSPSNKVTEKGKDVELRCDPISGHTALYWYRQSLGQGLEFLIYFQGNSAPDKSGLPSDRFSAERTGGSVSTLTIQRTQQEDSAVYLCASSLLKLTSGSAGEQFFGPGTRLTVL.

The chain combines TRBV12-3 or TRBV12-4 with TRBJ2-7; D possibly corresponds to TRBD1 (6 bases). Trimming stripped 5 bases from V and 3 bases from J, with 14 bases between. This CDR3 is built from 14 residues. CDR3 DNA: TGTGCCAGCAGTCTCGACAGGAACTACTACGAGCAGTACTTC. The encoded protein is CASSLDRNYYEQYF.

V usage is TRBV20-1 and J usage is TRBJ2-7; 7 bases agree with TRBD1. Germline CDR1 is DFQATT and CDR2 is SNEGSKA (reference sequence). The CDR3 contains 13 residues. With 6 bases clipped from V and 2 bases from J, the junction kept 7 bases outside the gene matches. This CDR3 reads CSARPGGTYEQYF. CDR3 DNA sequence: TGCAGTGCCCGTCCAGGGGGAACCTACGAGCAGTACTTC.